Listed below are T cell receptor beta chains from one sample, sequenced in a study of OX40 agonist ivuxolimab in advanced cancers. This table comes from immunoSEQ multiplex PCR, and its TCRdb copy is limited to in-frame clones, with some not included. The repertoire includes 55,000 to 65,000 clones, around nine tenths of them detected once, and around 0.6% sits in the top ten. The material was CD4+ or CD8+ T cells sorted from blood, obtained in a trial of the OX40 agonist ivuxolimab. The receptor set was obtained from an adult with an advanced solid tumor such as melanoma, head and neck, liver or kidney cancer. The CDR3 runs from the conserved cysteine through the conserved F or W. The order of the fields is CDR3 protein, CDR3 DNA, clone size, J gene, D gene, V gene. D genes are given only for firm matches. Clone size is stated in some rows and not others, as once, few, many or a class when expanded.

CASSQSGATMGVYEQYF TGCGCCAGCAGTCAATCAGGGGCCACGATGGGCGTCTACGAGCAGTACTTC - TRBJ2-7 - TRBV23-1
CASLGTAYNQPQHF TGTGCCAGCCTCGGGACAGCTTACAATCAGCCCCAGCATTTT - TRBJ1-5 TRBD1 TRBV28
CATQPGHLNYGYTF TGTGCCACCCAACCGGGACATTTAAACTATGGCTACACCTTC once TRBJ1-2 - TRBV28
CASSLGRSSSEQYF TGTGCCAGCAGCTTGGGACGATCCTCTTCGGAGCAGTACTTC once TRBJ2-7 - TRBV7-9
CATSTPKGSYNSPLHF TGTGCCACCAGCACCCCGAAGGGTTCCTATAATTCACCCCTCCACTTT - TRBJ1-6 - TRBV15
CASSTGGRSYEQYF TGTGCCAGTAGTACTGGGGGACGGTCCTACGAGCAGTACTTC - TRBJ2-7 - TRBV19
CASSEGGGASYGYTF TGTGCCAGCAGCGAGGGGGGGGGTGCGTCCTATGGCTACACCTTC - TRBJ1-2 - TRBV5-4
CASSLGVNTEAFF TGTGCCAGCAGCTTGGGAGTGAACACTGAAGCTTTCTTT - TRBJ1-1 - TRBV5-5
CASRTRRESGANVLTF TGTGCCAGCCGAACCCGGAGGGAGTCTGGGGCCAACGTCCTGACTTTC once TRBJ2-6 - TRBV5-4
CASSKPGQGIWDGYTF TGTGCCAGTAGTAAACCGGGACAGGGGATATGGGATGGCTACACCTTC once TRBJ1-2 TRBD1 TRBV19
CATSDGRGETQYF TGTGCCACCAGCGACGGGCGTGGAGAGACCCAGTACTTC - TRBJ2-5 - TRBV15
CASSGRGGLYEQYF TGTGCCAGCAGTGGCCGGGGGGGTCTCTACGAGCAGTACTTC - TRBJ2-7 TRBD2 TRBV6-5
CASTGVAGGQETQYF TGTGCCAGCACGGGAGTCGCGGGGGGACAAGAGACCCAGTACTTC - TRBJ2-5 TRBD2 TRBV2
CASSLMVGGDTGELFF TGCGCCAGCAGCTTGATGGTAGGGGGCGACACCGGGGAGCTGTTTTTT - TRBJ2-2 TRBD1 TRBV5-1
CASSVGLAGTVGTDTQYF TGTGCCAGCAGCGTTGGGCTAGCGGGTACGGTTGGAACAGATACGCAGTATTTT - TRBJ2-3 TRBD2 TRBV9
CAWAFTGETGELFF TGTGCCTGGGCCTTCACAGGGGAAACCGGGGAGCTGTTTTTT - TRBJ2-2 TRBD1 TRBV30
CASSPRQGASTDTQYF TGTGCCAGCAGCCCCCGCCAGGGGGCGAGCACAGATACGCAGTATTTT once TRBJ2-3 TRBD1 TRBV13
CASSLLGEPHEQYF TGTGCCAGCAGCTTACTCGGGGAGCCCCACGAGCAGTACTTC - TRBJ2-7 - TRBV7-6
CASSLAERRTDTQYF TGTGCCAGCAGCTTGGCCGAGCGGAGAACAGATACGCAGTATTTT - TRBJ2-3 - TRBV5-5
CASSHGLATGYTF TGTGCCAGCAGCCACGGGCTAGCAACGGGCTACACCTTC once TRBJ1-2 - TRBV11-3
CASSPPLAGAPSGANVLTF TGTGCCAGCTCACCACCCCTAGCGGGGGCCCCCTCTGGGGCCAACGTCCTGACTTTC - TRBJ2-6 TRBD2 TRBV18
CASSLVGVSKETQYF TGCGCCAGCAGCTTGGTGGGGGTGTCAAAAGAGACCCAGTACTTC - TRBJ2-5 - TRBV5-1
CASSITVRLVNEQFF TGTGCCAGTAGTATAACGGTTCGGCTAGTCAATGAGCAGTTCTTC - TRBJ2-1 - TRBV19
CASSRLGGPLPHEQFF TGTGCCAGCAGCAGACTAGGGGGCCCCCTACCCCATGAGCAGTTCTTC - TRBJ2-1 - TRBV5-6
CASSTPSATGELFF TGTGCCAGTAGTACACCGAGCGCGACCGGGGAGCTGTTTTTT once TRBJ2-2 - TRBV19